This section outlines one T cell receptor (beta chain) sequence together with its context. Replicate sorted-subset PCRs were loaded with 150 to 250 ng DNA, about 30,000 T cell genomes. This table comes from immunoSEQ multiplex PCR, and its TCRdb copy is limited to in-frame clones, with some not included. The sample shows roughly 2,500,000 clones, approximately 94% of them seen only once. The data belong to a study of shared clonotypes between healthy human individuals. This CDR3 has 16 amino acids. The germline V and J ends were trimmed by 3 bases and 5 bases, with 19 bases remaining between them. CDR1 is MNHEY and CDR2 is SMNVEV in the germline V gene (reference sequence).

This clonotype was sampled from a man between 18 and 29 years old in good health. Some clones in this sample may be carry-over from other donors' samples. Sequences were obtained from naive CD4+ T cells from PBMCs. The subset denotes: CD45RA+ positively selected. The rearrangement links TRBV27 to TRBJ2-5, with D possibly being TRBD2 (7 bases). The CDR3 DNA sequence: TGTGCCAGCAGTTTGGGGCAGGGTAGGGGGGGGGAGACCCAGTACTTC. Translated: CASSLGQGRGGETQYF.